This TCR beta chain originates from a study of cytomegalovirus exposure and HLA in healthy donors. Healthy people donating bone marrow made up the donors. Nominally healthy donors were sampled, though unrecorded immune exposures were likely. Primers included in the PCR were 60 Vbeta and 13 Jbeta primers. The table came from immunoSEQ multiplex PCR; TCRdb's copy has only in-frame clones and leaves some out. This table has 190,000 or so clones, around 86% appearing once. The TCR sequence derives from a woman between 45 and 65 years old in good health and CMV-seropositive. The sequenced material came from PBMCs.

Here the CDR3 DNA reads TGTGCCAGCAGCTTGGTGAGGACAGGGGGCAACTATGGCTACACCTTC. This translates into CASSLVRTGGNYGYTF. This sequence joins TRBV5-4 and TRBJ1-2, with 11 bases fitting TRBD1. The CDR3 is made up of 16 amino acids. The ends lost 0 bases at V and 2 bases at J; junction bases unmatched: 3. Germline CDR1 reads SGHNT; CDR2 reads YYREEE (reference sequence). The variable domain in full, with the rest retrieved from reference TRBV5-4 and TRBJ1-2, is ETGVTQSPTHLIKTRGQQVTLRCSSQSGHNTVSWYQQALGQGPQFIFQYYREEENGRGNFPPRFSGLQFPNYSSELNVNALELDDSALYLCASSLVRTGGNYGYTFGSGTRLTVV.